The rows below give T cell receptor beta chains drawn from one sample of a study of blood T cells in healthy people across ages. Each CDR3 protein is one row after TCRdb ran MiXCR on the 5' RACE reads. This table has about 290,000 distinct CDR3 sequences, 27% appearing once. The specimen was blood. The receptors originated from a woman in her 70s in good health. CDR3s include the opening cysteine and the closing phenylalanine or tryptophan. D genes are given only for firm matches. Not every row has a clone size; where given, it reads once, few, many or a size class.

.	TRBV5-6	TRBJ2-3	.	TGTGCCAGCAGCCCCGCCCTCCGAAAGACTACAATCTCTCCGTATTTT	CASSPALRKTTISPYF
.	TRBV2	TRBJ1-2	.	TGTGCCAGCAGTCGCAGGGTGGAGTATGGCTACACCTTC	CASSRRVEYGYTF
few	TRBV28	TRBJ2-7	TRBD2	TGTGCCAACAGTTCCGTCGCGGGAGTGGTCTACGAGCAGTACTTC	CANSSVAGVVYEQYF
few	TRBV3-1	TRBJ2-1	TRBD1	TGTGCCAGCAGTTCGTGGGACAGGGAGGACAATGAGCAGTTCTTC	CASSSWDREDNEQFF
few	TRBV20-1	TRBJ2-6	.	TGCAGTGCTAGAGACAGGGGAAGCTCTGGGGCCAACGTCCTGACTTTC	CSARDRGSSGANVLTF
few	TRBV20-1	TRBJ1-2	.	TGCAGTGCTAGAGATGGGGGGGCCCTAATTAACTATGGCTACACCTTC	CSARDGGALINYGYTF
.	TRBV12-3/TRBV12-4	TRBJ2-7	.	TGTGCCAGCAGTTCACAGGAGTTCTCCTACGAGCAGTACTTC	CASSSQEFSYEQYF
.	TRBV29-1	TRBJ2-7	.	TGCAGCGTTGATTCCGGGGTCGACGAGCAGTACTTC	CSVDSGVDEQYF
.	TRBV11-2	TRBJ2-4	.	TGTGCCAGCAGCTTAGGAGGGGCAGAAGGCGACATTCAGTACTTC	CASSLGGAEGDIQYF
few	TRBV6-2/TRBV6-3	TRBJ2-7	.	TGTACCAGCAGTTACTCGACCAATAGCCCTGGCGGTTACTACGAGCAGTACTTC	CTSSYSTNSPGGYYEQYF
.	TRBV9	TRBJ2-5	.	TGTGCCAGCAGCAGAGATGGGCTCAGCCAAGAGACCCAGTACTTC	CASSRDGLSQETQYF
.	TRBV11-2	TRBJ1-2	TRBD1	TGTGCCAGCAGCTTAGGAGTAAGGGGGCATGGCTACACCTTC	CASSLGVRGHGYTF
few	TRBV7-2	TRBJ2-5	.	TGTGCCAGCAGCCTGCAGGGATATTCAGAGACCCAGTACTTC	CASSLQGYSETQYF
.	TRBV29-1	TRBJ2-7	.	TGCAGCGTTGGAGGACCCTACGAGCAGTACTTC	CSVGGPYEQYF
.	TRBV11-2	TRBJ2-2	.	TGTGCCAGCAGCTTTCTTTCCACCGGGGAGCTGTTTTTT	CASSFLSTGELFF
few	TRBV7-6	TRBJ2-3	.	TGTGCCAGCAGCTTTGACCCCACAGATACGCAGTATTTT	CASSFDPTDTQYF
.	TRBV7-9	TRBJ1-2	.	TGTGCCAGCAGCCCTGATAACTATGGCTACACCTTC	CASSPDNYGYTF
few	TRBV28	TRBJ2-7	.	TGTGCCAGCAGTTTCCGGGGGCCTGGACTGGGAGAGCAGTACTTC	CASSFRGPGLGEQYF
many	TRBV18	TRBJ2-5	.	TGTGCCAGCTCAGGGGACGGACTCGACCAAGAGACCCAGTACTTC	CASSGDGLDQETQYF
.	TRBV20-1	TRBJ1-1	.	TGCAGTGCTAGTAGTGTTCTAGACCCAACTGAAGCTTTCTTT	CSASSVLDPTEAFF
few	TRBV14	TRBJ2-4	TRBD1	TGTGCCAGCAGCCAAGGGTCATACAGGGGAACCAAAAACATTCAGTACTTC	CASSQGSYRGTKNIQYF
few	TRBV20-1	TRBJ2-7	.	TGCAGTGCTAGTACGACTGACTCCTACGAGCAGTACTTC	CSASTTDSYEQYF
.	TRBV28	TRBJ1-1	.	TGTGCCAGCAGCGGGCCCACTGAAGCTTTCTTT	CASSGPTEAFF
.	TRBV20-1	TRBJ2-3	.	TGCAGTGCTAGTCCGGATTGGGACACAGATACGCAGTATTTT	CSASPDWDTDTQYF
.	TRBV4-3	TRBJ2-1	TRBD2	TGCGCCAGCAGCCTCTGGTTAGCGGGAGAAGATGAGCAGTTCTTC	CASSLWLAGEDEQFF
.	TRBV7-2	TRBJ1-2	.	TGTGCCAGCAGACGGGCCCCTAGTACAGGGAATGGCTACACCTTC	CASRRAPSTGNGYTF
.	TRBV5-1	TRBJ2-5	.	TGCGCCAGCAGCTTAAGTGGGAGTTCAAAGACCCAGTACTTC	CASSLSGSSKTQYF
.	TRBV28	TRBJ1-5	.	TGTGCCAGCAGTTTATTCGGTCAGGCATATCAGCCCCAGCATTTT	CASSLFGQAYQPQHF
few	TRBV7-2	TRBJ2-3	.	TGTGCCAGCAGCTTGCATAAACCGGGCACAGATACGCAGTATTTT	CASSLHKPGTDTQYF
.	TRBV14	TRBJ2-1	.	TGTGCCAGCAGCCAAGACCGACAAGTGAATGAGCAGTTCTTC	CASSQDRQVNEQFF
few	TRBV29-1	TRBJ2-1	TRBD2	TGCAGCGTTGCTTCTAGCGGGATCAACAATGAGCAGTTCTTC	CSVASSGINNEQFF
.	TRBV29-1	TRBJ1-1	.	TGCAGCGTTGAAATGGGGGCCGGGACTGAAGCTTTCTTT	CSVEMGAGTEAFF
few	TRBV12-3/TRBV12-4	TRBJ2-3	.	TGTGCCAGCAGACGGAACTGGCCTGAAGGCACAGATACGCAGTATTTT	CASRRNWPEGTDTQYF
.	TRBV4-1	TRBJ2-1	TRBD2	TGCGCCAGCAGCCTTTCTAGCGGGAGGGCCGAGGTTGAGCAGTTCTTC	CASSLSSGRAEVEQFF
.	TRBV6-5	TRBJ1-4	TRBD1	TGTGCCAGCAGGCCCGAACAGGGGGGTTTAGAAAAACTGTTTTTT	CASRPEQGGLEKLFF
.	TRBV28	TRBJ1-2	.	TGTGCCAGCAGTGAGGTTGCCTATGGCTACACCTTC	CASSEVAYGYTF
few	TRBV11-2	TRBJ1-1	.	TGTGCCAGCAGCTCCCGGGGATACCTTAGGCGGATCTACACTGAAGCTTTCTTT	CASSSRGYLRRIYTEAFF
few	TRBV25-1	TRBJ2-7	TRBD2	TGTGCCAGCAGTGCCTCTAGCGGATCCTTGGGGGAGCAGTACTTC	CASSASSGSLGEQYF
.	TRBV5-1	TRBJ1-2	.	TGCGCCAGCAGCTCTTCGTGGGACTCAAAGTATGGCTACACCTTC	CASSSSWDSKYGYTF
many	TRBV20-1	TRBJ2-1	.	TGCAGTGCTCGCATTCTCGGCAGGCAGAACGAGCAGTTCTTC	CSARILGRQNEQFF
many	TRBV2	TRBJ1-3	.	TGTGCCAGCGTGGATGCGACATCTGGAAACACCATATATTTT	CASVDATSGNTIYF
few	TRBV6-1	TRBJ1-3	.	TGTGCCGCGACCTCGGGGGGGCTGGGAAACACCATATATTTT	CAATSGGLGNTIYF
many	TRBV10-3	TRBJ2-1	.	TGTGCCATCAGTGTGAGGGATGAGCAGTTCTTC	CAISVRDEQFF
.	TRBV15	TRBJ1-2	TRBD1	TGTGCCACCAGCAGACGCGCCGGGACAGCGTTCTATGGCTACACCTTC	CATSRRAGTAFYGYTF
few	TRBV20-1	TRBJ2-5	TRBD2	TGCAGTGCTAGAGGGTCCTTAGCGGGAGGAGAGACCCAGTACTTC	CSARGSLAGGETQYF
many	TRBV12-3/TRBV12-4	TRBJ2-5	.	TGTGCCAGCAGGGATAATGGGGCAGACCAAGAGACCCAGTACTTC	CASRDNGADQETQYF
few	TRBV7-2	TRBJ2-7	.	TGTGCCAGCAGCCCTAGTTCTTGGGACGAGCAGTACTTC	CASSPSSWDEQYF
.	TRBV20-1	TRBJ2-7	.	TGCAGTGCTAGATTGGCTAGCGAAGCTTACGAGCAGTACTTC	CSARLASEAYEQYF
few	TRBV7-2	TRBJ2-1	.	TGTGCCAGCAGCTTAAACAGGGAGCAGTTCTTC	CASSLNREQFF
few	TRBV18	TRBJ2-3	TRBD2	TGTGCCAGCTCACCAACTAGCGGGACCATTAGCACAGATACGCAGTATTTT	CASSPTSGTISTDTQYF
few	TRBV7-6	TRBJ2-2	.	TGTGCCAGCAGCTTGAGGTCCGGGGAGCTGTTTTTT	CASSLRSGELFF